Listed below are T cell receptor beta chains from one sample, sequenced in a study of CD8 T cells in Susac syndrome. In TCRdb, the immunoSEQ multiplex PCR reads were re-called with MiXCR into one record per CDR3 protein. Of about 150,000 distinct CDR3 sequences in the sample, 95% to 96% are singletons; the top ten hold about 0.15%. Sequenced input: CD8+ T cells from PBMCs. The receptor set was obtained from a human donor with multiple sclerosis. Each CDR3 is given with its conserved first and last residue. D genes are given only for firm matches. Clone size appears in some rows only: once, few, many, or a class for an expanded clone.

NA,TRBJ1-2,TRBV30,NA,CAWSDDRTTYGYTF,TGTGCCTGGAGTGATGACAGAACCACTTATGGCTACACCTTC
NA,TRBJ2-1,TRBV2,TRBD2,CASSEVRLAVYNEQFF,TGTGCCAGCAGTGAGGTCCGACTAGCGGTCTACAATGAGCAGTTCTTC
NA,TRBJ2-1,TRBV27,NA,CASSHQLSYNEQFF,TGTGCCAGCAGCCATCAGCTCTCCTACAATGAGCAGTTCTTC
NA,TRBJ2-4,TRBV6-6,NA,CASSSNEGKSKNIQYF,TGTGCCAGCAGTTCCAACGAGGGCAAGTCCAAAAACATTCAGTACTTC
NA,TRBJ1-1,TRBV24-1,NA,CATSDPLSAFF,TGTGCCACCAGTGACCCCCTGTCAGCTTTCTTT
NA,TRBJ2-1,TRBV7-6,TRBD1,CASSKSRDRGRNEQFF,TGTGCCAGCAGCAAAAGCCGGGACAGGGGGCGCAATGAGCAGTTCTTC
NA,TRBJ2-3,TRBV29-1,NA,CSANRADTQYF,TGCAGCGCTAACCGGGCCGATACGCAGTATTTT
once,TRBJ2-5,TRBV6-1,NA,CASSEGGLNFQETQYF,TGTGCCAGCAGTGAAGGAGGACTAAACTTCCAAGAGACCCAGTACTTC
NA,TRBJ2-5,TRBV3-1,NA,CASSPRNVREMGSQETQYF,TGTGCCAGCAGCCCCAGGAACGTTCGAGAGATGGGATCCCAAGAGACCCAGTACTTC
NA,TRBJ2-5,TRBV13,TRBD1,CASSSSGQLGQETQYF,TGTGCCAGCAGCTCTTCGGGACAGTTAGGCCAAGAGACCCAGTACTTC
NA,TRBJ2-7,TRBV11-3,NA,CASSLASSYEQYF,TGTGCCAGCAGCTTAGCCAGCTCCTACGAGCAGTACTTC
NA,TRBJ1-1,TRBV20-1,NA,CSAPDGINTEAFF,TGCAGTGCTCCTGACGGTATCAACACTGAAGCTTTCTTT
NA,TRBJ2-1,TRBV12-3/TRBV12-4,NA,CASSLGTGPYNEQFF,TGTGCCAGCAGTCTGGGGACGGGACCTTACAATGAGCAGTTCTTC
NA,TRBJ2-1,TRBV27,TRBD1,CASRPTGIVEQFF,TGTGCCAGCAGGCCGACAGGGATCGTTGAGCAGTTCTTC
NA,TRBJ2-1,TRBV14,NA,CASSQIDEQFF,TGTGCCAGCAGCCAAATCGATGAGCAGTTCTTC
NA,TRBJ1-3,TRBV7-9,NA,CASLDSGNTIYF,TGTGCCAGCCTCGATTCGGGAAACACCATATATTTT
NA,TRBJ2-1,TRBV7-6,TRBD2,CASSFSGGANEQFF,TGTGCCAGCAGCTTCAGCGGGGGGGCCAATGAGCAGTTCTTC
NA,TRBJ1-1,TRBV9,NA,CASSPRPGANTEAFF,TGTGCCAGCAGCCCGAGACCAGGCGCTAACACTGAAGCTTTCTTT
NA,TRBJ2-4,TRBV12-3/TRBV12-4,NA,CASSPKGGGDDKNIQYF,TGTGCCAGCAGTCCGAAAGGGGGGGGTGATGACAAAAACATTCAGTACTTC
NA,TRBJ2-3,TRBV12-3/TRBV12-4,NA,CASSLGLDTQYF,TGTGCCAGCAGTTTAGGTCTGGATACGCAGTATTTT
once,TRBJ2-7,TRBV20-1,TRBD1,CSARAPTGNYEQYF,TGCAGTGCTAGAGCCCCGACAGGGAACTACGAGCAGTACTTC
NA,TRBJ2-5,TRBV12-3/TRBV12-4,NA,CASSLLGGAFETQYF,TGTGCCAGCAGTTTATTGGGGGGGGCGTTTGAGACCCAGTACTTC
NA,TRBJ1-1,TRBV12-3/TRBV12-4,TRBD1,CASSLPSGQGLLEAFF,TGTGCCAGCAGTTTACCGTCCGGACAGGGTTTACTTGAAGCTTTCTTT
NA,TRBJ2-3,TRBV29-1,TRBD2,CSVAGTSGGKDTQYF,TGCAGCGTCGCCGGGACTAGCGGGGGTAAGGATACGCAGTATTTT
NA,TRBJ1-2,TRBV4-2,NA,CASSPDGRATYGYTF,TGTGCCAGCAGCCCTGACGGGAGGGCCACCTATGGCTACACCTTC
NA,TRBJ1-1,TRBV6-5,NA,CASSYLETTEAFF,TGTGCCAGCAGTTACTTAGAAACCACTGAAGCTTTCTTT
NA,TRBJ2-3,TRBV2,NA,CASRDTSTDTQYF,TGTGCCAGCAGGGACACTTCCACAGATACGCAGTATTTT
once,TRBJ2-2,TRBV18,TRBD1,CASSPPDRVNTGELFF,TGTGCCAGCTCACCACCAGACAGGGTGAACACCGGGGAGCTGTTTTTT
NA,TRBJ2-5,TRBV11-2,NA,CASSRMGETQYF,TGTGCCAGCAGTCGGATGGGGGAGACCCAGTACTTC
NA,TRBJ2-5,TRBV2,TRBD2,CATSSTSGKGETQYF,TGTGCCACGTCGTCCACTAGCGGGAAGGGGGAGACCCAGTACTTC
NA,TRBJ2-5,TRBV5-1,NA,CASSTSKYQETQYF,TGCGCCAGCAGTACTTCCAAGTACCAAGAGACCCAGTACTTC
NA,TRBJ2-2,TRBV12-3/TRBV12-4,NA,CATEHTGELFF,TGTGCGACAGAACACACCGGGGAGCTGTTTTTT
NA,TRBJ2-5,TRBV5-4,TRBD2,CAASLAGAQETQYF,TGTGCCGCCTCACTAGCGGGGGCCCAAGAGACCCAGTACTTC
NA,TRBJ1-3,TRBV29-1,TRBD1,CSVRRGPGNTIYF,TGCAGCGTTAGGAGGGGGCCTGGAAACACCATATATTTT
NA,TRBJ2-3,TRBV29-1,NA,CSVDFRDTQYF,TGCAGCGTTGATTTCCGAGATACGCAGTATTTT
NA,TRBJ2-2,TRBV9,TRBD2,CASSTRDYGNTGELFF,TGTGCCAGCAGCACCCGGGACTATGGGAACACCGGGGAGCTGTTTTTT
NA,TRBJ1-5,TRBV27,NA,CASIPKGGSNQPQHF,TGTGCCAGCATCCCGAAGGGAGGAAGCAATCAGCCCCAGCATTTT
NA,TRBJ2-1,TRBV11-1,NA,CASSPKRGLVYNEQFF,TGTGCCAGCAGCCCTAAGAGGGGTCTCGTCTACAATGAGCAGTTCTTC
NA,TRBJ1-2,TRBV29-1,TRBD1,CSGAGTAMAGYTF,TGCAGCGGTGCCGGGACAGCTATGGCTGGCTACACCTTC
NA,TRBJ2-3,TRBV12-3/TRBV12-4,NA,CASSISGVGTDTQYF,TGTGCCAGCAGTATTAGCGGCGTCGGCACAGATACGCAGTATTTT
NA,TRBJ1-1,TRBV18,NA,CASSRDTEAFF,TGTGCCAGCTCTCGGGATACTGAAGCTTTCTTT
once,TRBJ2-1,TRBV29-1,NA,CSVDPARGLEQFF,TGCAGCGTTGACCCCGCCCGGGGATTGGAGCAGTTCTTC